One and the same sample provided the 19 T cell receptor beta chains below, sequenced in a study of breast tumors, draining lymph nodes, adjacent tissues. TCRdb analysed the multiplex PCR reads with MiXCR anew, one entry per CDR3 protein. The sample yields some 65,000 distinct CDR3 sequences, around two fifths seen once. The sample was breast tumor tissue. These receptors all stem from a female donor with breast cancer. Some clones in this sample may be carry-over from other donors' samples.

As for this clonotype: This may be a read error: a much more frequent sequence differs by one nucleotide. V is TRBV11-3 and J is TRBJ2-5; TRBD2 agrees at 11 bases. The CDR3 is 15 residues long. Germline CDR1 and CDR2: SGHNT and YENEEA. Trimming removed 5 bases from V and 5 bases from J; junction bases left unmatched: 7. This CDR3 reads CASSQTSGTGETQYF. The DNA for the CDR3 is TGTGCCAGCAGCCAGACTAGCGGGACTGGGGAGACCCAGTACTTC.

This clonotype is medium-sized by share. One end of the junction does not line up with germline, which may come from a read error. The chain recombines TRBV4-1 with TRBJ1-6, with D uncertain. CDR1 is MGHRA and CDR2 is YSYEKL in the germline V gene. This CDR3 region has 12 residues. The CDR3 loop is CASSQDNSPLHF. The CDR3 DNA sequence: TGCGCCAGCAGCCAAGATAACTCACCCCTCCACTTT.

This rearrangement joins TRBV12-3 or TRBV12-4 to TRBJ1-1, with TRBD1 matching 8 bases. V lost 4 bases to trimming and J lost 8 bases; unmatched junction nucleotides: 15. CDR3 size: 16 residues. The CDR3 DNA reads as TGTGCCAGCAGTTCCTTCGGCAGGGGGCACTTGGGCGAAGCTTTCTTT. Its protein is CASSSFGRGHLGEAFF.

This clonotype is medium-sized. The chain recombines TRBV7-2 with TRBJ2-7; TRBD2 matches 7 bases. The CDR3 sequence is 13 residues long. V shed 5 bases and J 4 bases; nucleotides not matched to a gene: 5. Looked up from germline, CDR1 is SGHTA and CDR2 is FQGNSA. Written as DNA, the CDR3 is TGTGCCAGCAGCCGGGACTATAGATACGAGCAGTACTTC. Translating gives CASSRDYRYEQYF.

This clonotype occurred many times. The chain carries TRBV9 and TRBJ2-3; no clear D gene. CDR1 is SGDLS and CDR2 is YYNGEE in the germline V gene. V was pared by 0 bases and J by 0 bases, with 8 bases between. The CDR3 runs to 15 residues. CDR3 DNA: TGTGCCAGCAGCGTAGATGCCGAAAGCACAGATACGCAGTATTTT. This encodes CASSVDAESTDTQYF.

This clonotype was seen a handful of times. The chain joins TRBV14 to TRBJ2-4, with 10 bases aligning to TRBD2. V trimming: 3 bases; J trimming: 7 bases; junction bases outside the gene matches: 9. CDR3 length: 16 amino acids. CDR1 is SGHDN and CDR2 is FVKESK in the germline V gene. The CDR3 loop is CASSHTLAGERNIQYF. Here the CDR3 DNA reads TGTGCCAGCAGCCACACCCTAGCGGGAGAGCGTAACATTCAGTACTTC.

This clonotype has ten or more counts. The chain's CDR3 is CASSGRGWGYGYTF. The CDR3 DNA follows: TGCGCCAGCAGCGGTCGGGGCTGGGGCTATGGCTACACCTTC. This chain links TRBV5-1 with TRBJ1-2, with D possibly being TRBD1 (5 bases). V was cut by 4 bases and J by 4 bases, with 14 bases left in between. The CDR3 length is 14 residues. Germline CDR1 is SGHRS and CDR2 is YFSETQ.

As to this clonotype: The junction differs from germline at one of its ends, possibly a read error. The J gene is TRBJ2-1, the V gene TRBV15, with D hard to call. The CDR3 covers 12 residues. Germline values: CDR1 LNHNV, CDR2 YYDKDF (reference sequence). This chain's CDR3 is CATSRGGRSENF. The CDR3 bases are TGTGCCACCAGCAGAGGGGGTCGCTCCGAAAACTTC.

The chain carries TRBV27 and TRBJ2-4, with 12 bases that match TRBD2. The junction had 6 bases not matched to a gene; V was cut back by 4 bases and J by 5 bases. Looked up from germline, CDR1 is MNHEY and CDR2 is SMNVEV (reference sequence). The CDR3 covers 16 residues. The CDR3 region is CASSSVSSGRENIQYF. DNA of the CDR3: TGTGCCAGCAGTTCCGTTTCTAGCGGGAGGGAAAACATTCAGTACTTC.

The chain couples TRBV5-1 to TRBJ1-6; D ambiguous. CDR3 length: 13 residues. Between the trimmed V and J ends, which lost 5 bases and 14 bases, there was a span of 17 bases. Per germline, CDR1 SGHRS and CDR2 YFSETQ. The CDR3 region is CASSARAELTLHF. In DNA form, the CDR3 reads TGCGCCAGCAGTGCTAGAGCCGAACTCACCCTCCACTTT. Looking up the rest from reference TRBV5-1 and TRBJ1-6 gives the full variable domain: KAGVTQTPRYLIKTRGQQVTLSCSPISGHRSVSWYQQTPGQGLQFLFEYFSETQRNKGNFPGRFSGRQFSNSRSEMNVSTLELGDSALYLCASSARAELTLHFGNGTRLTVT.

This clonotype has ten or more counts. This chain connects TRBV11-3 to TRBJ2-7, with 12 bases lining up with TRBD1. This CDR3 has 15 amino acids. Germline V gives CDR1 SGHNT, CDR2 YENEEA. V shed 1 base and J 6 bases; nucleotides not matched to a gene: 4. The CDR3 here is CASSLGGQGAGEQYF. The CDR3 bases are TGTGCCAGCAGCTTAGGGGGACAGGGGGCTGGCGAGCAGTACTTC.

At least ten counts were recorded for this clonotype. At one end the junction does not follow the germline gene, possibly because of a read error. The CDR3: CASSQRLYNSPLHF. The CDR3 coding sequence is TGTGCCAGCAGTCAAAGGTTATATAATTCCCCCCTCCACTTT. The chain combines TRBV6-1 with TRBJ1-6; D remains unclear. This CDR3 has 14 amino acids. The germline CDR1 and CDR2 sequences are MNHNS and SASEGT.

V gene TRBV2 combines with J gene TRBJ1-2; maybe TRBD1 (6 bases). This CDR3 has 14 residues. Looked up from germline, CDR1 is SNHLY and CDR2 is FYNNEI. V lost 3 bases to trimming and J lost 2 bases, with 10 bases between them. The CDR3 loop is CASSDWGANYGYTF. The CDR3, as DNA: TGTGCCAGCAGTGATTGGGGGGCGAACTATGGCTACACCTTC.

The table lists this clonotype with many counts. The gene calls are TRBV12-3 or TRBV12-4 and TRBJ1-5; D not certain. The CDR3 has 13 residues. V was clipped by 3 bases and J by 4 bases, with 7 bases between them. CDR3 protein: CASSLNRNQPQHF. Here the CDR3 DNA reads TGTGCCAGCAGTTTGAACAGAAATCAGCCCCAGCATTTT.

In this sample, this clonotype is medium-sized (0.01 to 0.1%). The V call is TRBV7-8, the J call TRBJ2-5; 10 nucleotides agree with TRBD2. Germline-derived CDR1 and CDR2 are SGHVS and FQNEAQ. V shed 3 bases, J shed 7 bases, and the junction held 8 bases outside the gene matches. The CDR3 loop spans 15 amino acids. The CDR3: CASSLQRGGRLTQYF. As DNA, the CDR3 is TGTGCCAGCAGCTTGCAGCGGGGGGGGCGATTGACCCAGTACTTC.

About this clonotype itself: A read error may explain this, as a much larger clone is one base away. The chain combines TRBV6-1 with TRBJ2-7; 10 positions agree with TRBD2. The V segment lost 5 bases and the J segment 5 bases; nucleotides outside the gene matches: 12. This CDR3 is 16 amino acids long. Germline V CDR1 and CDR2: MNHNS, SASEGT. This CDR3 is CASSQKISGGLNEQYF. In DNA, the CDR3 is TGTGCCAGCAGTCAAAAAATTAGCGGGGGGCTCAACGAGCAGTACTTC.

V gene TRBV19 combines with J gene TRBJ1-2, with D unresolved. CDR1 LNHDA and CDR2 SQIVND come from the germline V gene (reference sequence). V was pared by 1 base and J by 4 bases, with 10 bases between. CDR3 length equals 14 residues. CDR3 nucleotides: TGTGCCAGTAGTATAGTAGGGATCCCCTATGGCTACACCTTC. Translation gives CASSIVGIPYGYTF.

The gene calls are TRBV7-3 and TRBJ2-5; D remains unclear. The V and J ends lost 0 bases and 4 bases respectively, with 9 bases between them. This CDR3 is 14 amino acids long. Germline V gene lookup returns CDR1 SGHTA and CDR2 FQGTGA. CDR3 bases: TGTGCCAGCAGCTTAACGGCTCCGGGAGAGACCCAGTACTTC. Amino acid sequence: CASSLTAPGETQYF.

In this sample, this clonotype turned up many times. The genes are TRBV7-9 and TRBJ2-3, with D perhaps given as TRBD1 or TRBD2 (5 bases each). Trimming left V 7 bases short and J 6 bases short, with 23 bases between. The CDR3 has 16 residues. Looked up from germline, CDR1 is SEHNR and CDR2 is FQNEAQ (reference sequence). In DNA form, the CDR3 reads TGTGCCAGCATAAAAACCAGGGTTGGGGGTCTGGATACGCAGTATTTT. Residues: CASIKTRVGGLDTQYF.